The 20 T cell receptor beta chains in this list originate from one sample, sequenced in a study of beta chain features in type 1 diabetes. All of the isolated RNA was reverse transcribed, so expressed TCRB transcripts were sequenced. Some clones are missing from TCRdb's copy, which holds only in-frame ones; the method was immunoSEQ multiplex PCR. The table records hundreds of thousands of clones, about 16% of them present only once. Sequencing was done on a sample of naive CD4+ T cells from blood. The receptors here all came from a man aged 18 to 30 in good health.

This clone showed up just a few times. The chain couples TRBV6-5 to TRBJ1-2; D unclear. The CDR3 runs 14 residues. V was shortened by 0 bases and J by 8 bases, with 13 bases between the two germline ends. The germline gives CDR1 MNHEY, CDR2 SVGAGI. CDR3 nucleotides: TGTGCCAGCAGTTACTCGGCCGTCCCAGGAGGCTACACCTTC. Its protein product is CASSYSAVPGGYTF.

V and J are TRBV4-1 and TRBJ2-1; 16 bases agree with TRBD2. CDR3 length equals 16 residues. Trimming removed 3 bases from V and 9 bases from J; junction bases left unmatched: 5. Germline lookup yields CDR1 MGHRA and CDR2 YSYEKL. The CDR3 DNA reads TGCGCCAGCAGCCATTCGGGACTAGCGGGAGGGGCTGAGCAGTTCTTC. It yields the protein CASSHSGLAGGAEQFF.

This clone was detected only a few times. The V gene is TRBV4-1, the J gene TRBJ2-7; 9 nucleotides line up with TRBD1. V lost 4 bases, J lost 5 bases, and 12 bases stayed unmatched. Germline-derived CDR1 and CDR2 are MGHRA and YSYEKL. The CDR3 has 16 residues. The CDR3: CASSPLRWDRDHEQYF. In DNA, the CDR3 is TGCGCCAGCAGCCCTCTGCGGTGGGACAGGGACCACGAGCAGTACTTC.

This clone has just a few counts. The gene calls are TRBV13 and TRBJ1-1; D is uncertain. V was shortened by 0 bases and J by 3 bases, with 14 bases between the two germline ends. The germline V gene encodes CDR1 PRHDT and CDR2 FYEKMQ (reference sequence). The CDR3 runs 16 residues. The CDR3 coding sequence is TGTGCCAGCAGCTTAGGCTTGCGGGAGAGTGACACTGAAGCTTTCTTT. Protein: CASSLGLRESDTEAFF.

This clone came up many times. The rearrangement uses TRBV2 and TRBJ2-4, with D unclear. The CDR3 spans 11 residues. V gave up 1 base and J gave up 10 bases, with 5 bases separating them. Germline CDR1 SNHLY, CDR2 FYNNEI. The CDR3 region is CASSEVAIQYF. CDR3 bases: TGTGCCAGCAGTGAAGTAGCTATTCAGTACTTC.

This clone turned up a few times. The V call is TRBV28, the J call TRBJ1-5; D remains ambiguous. This CDR3 contains 12 residues. Germline CDR1 reads MDHEN; CDR2 reads SYDVKM. The V gene lost 5 bases and the J gene lost 10 bases, with 12 bases spanning the gap. The CDR3 protein is CASSIPINPQHF. Written as DNA, the CDR3 is TGTGCCAGCAGTATTCCAATCAATCCCCAGCATTTT.

With respect to this clone: Its ends do not fully match the called genes, so a read error is possible. The rearrangement uses TRBV6-1 and TRBJ1-2; 7 bases are a match to TRBD1. CDR1 is MNHNS, CDR2 SASEGT, per germline. This CDR3 is built from 15 residues. The CDR3 spells CASREATGSNYGYTF. The CDR3 DNA reads as TGTGCCAGCAGAGAAGCGACAGGGTCCAACTATGGCTACACCTTC.

The chain carries TRBV10-3 and TRBJ2-1, with a tentative D call TRBD2 (6 bases). Germline assignment: CDR1 ENHRY and CDR2 SYGVKD. Trimming left V 0 bases short and J 5 bases short, with 8 bases between. The CDR3 has 14 residues. CDR3 DNA sequence: TGTGCCATCAGTGAGTCCGGAGGGAACAATGAGCAGTTCTTC. Translating gives CAISESGGNNEQFF.

This clone was found many times. This chain links TRBV10-3 with TRBJ2-7; D remains ambiguous. The CDR3 is made up of 12 amino acids. Germline CDR1 reads ENHRY; CDR2 reads SYGVKD. V lost 8 bases, J lost 4 bases, and 12 bases lay in between. The CDR3, as DNA: TGTGCCATCTCACCTACCCCATACGAGCAGTACTTC. Translated, it gives CAISPTPYEQYF.

This rearrangement joins TRBV6-6 to TRBJ1-5; D ambiguous. Germline assignment: CDR1 MNHNY and CDR2 SVGAGI (reference sequence). The CDR3 length is 15 residues. Between the trimmed V and J ends, which lost 4 bases and 0 bases, there was a span of 10 bases. The DNA for the CDR3 is TGTGCCAGCAGTTTGGAGGGTTATAGCAATCAGCCCCAGCATTTT. Encoded protein: CASSLEGYSNQPQHF.

This clone turned up a few times. The identical CDR3 is also encoded by other nucleotide sequences in the sample. This sequence joins TRBV29-1 and TRBJ2-3, with 8 bases aligning to TRBD2. Germline CDR1 SQVTM, CDR2 ANQGSEA. This CDR3 is built from 13 residues. J lost 0 bases, V lost 5 bases, and 1 base had no gene match. The CDR3 region has the DNA TGCAGCGTTACTAGCGGCAGCACAGATACGCAGTATTTT. Amino acids: CSVTSGSTDTQYF.

The chain links TRBV2 to TRBJ2-4; D unresolved. CDR1 is SNHLY and CDR2 is FYNNEI in the germline V gene. The V end was cut by 7 bases, the J end by 8 bases, with 18 bases between. The CDR3 loop spans 14 amino acids. The CDR3 region is CASNQRQSVDIQYF. CDR3 coding DNA: TGTGCCAGCAACCAACGGCAGAGCGTAGACATTCAGTACTTC.

This clone has just a few counts. The chain uses TRBV7-2 and TRBJ1-1; tentatively, D is TRBD1 (6 bases). Trimming cost V 5 bases and J 0 bases, with 16 bases left between them. CDR1 is SGHTA, CDR2 FQGNSA, per germline. The CDR3 sequence is 16 residues long. In DNA, the CDR3 is TGTGCCAGCAGCGAGATCGCGGGGGGCCTGAACACTGAAGCTTTCTTT. It translates to CASSEIAGGLNTEAFF.

As concerns this clone: A much larger clone sits a single nucleotide away, making a read error possible. In DNA form, the CDR3 reads TGTGCCAGCAGCAGGGACAATGAGCAGTTCTTC. Translating it yields CASSRDNEQFF. This sequence joins TRBV27 and TRBJ2-1; TRBD1 is a possible D gene (5 bases). CDR3 length: 11 amino acids. Trimming cost V 6 bases and J 5 bases, with 5 bases left between them. Germline V gene data show CDR1 as MNHEY and CDR2 as SMNVEV (reference sequence).

V is TRBV4-2 and J is TRBJ1-6, with D perhaps TRBD1 (5 bases). Deletions cut 1 base from V and 10 bases from J, with 17 bases between. Germline V gene sequence: CDR1 LGHNA, CDR2 YNFKEQ. The CDR3 has 16 residues. This CDR3 reads CASSQVSSQGASPLHF. The CDR3 DNA is TGTGCCAGCAGCCAAGTATCCAGTCAAGGGGCCTCACCCCTCCACTTT.

The chain links TRBV28 to TRBJ2-3, with D possibly being TRBD2 (6 bases). Trimming left V 5 bases short and J 2 bases short, with 14 bases between. The CDR3 spans 15 residues. Germline-derived CDR1 and CDR2 are MDHEN and SYDVKM. CDR3 bases: TGTGCCAGCAGTGGCGGGGCCTTTACCACAGATACGCAGTATTTT. As protein: CASSGGAFTTDTQYF.

In its sample, this clone was seen a few times. The chain recombines TRBV27 with TRBJ1-3, with 8 nucleotides matching TRBD1. Germline CDR1 is MNHEY and CDR2 is SMNVEV (reference sequence). The CDR3 is made up of 16 amino acids. V shed 5 bases, J shed 3 bases, and the junction held 9 bases outside the gene matches. The CDR3 coding sequence is TGTGCCAGCAGTGAACGGACAGGGAGTTTTGGAAACACCATATATTTT. This translates into CASSERTGSFGNTIYF.

This clone appeared a few times. V is TRBV27 and J is TRBJ2-3; TRBD2 might be the D (6 bases). Germline-derived CDR1 and CDR2 are MNHEY and SMNVEV (reference sequence). CDR3 length: 14 residues. Between the trimmed V and J ends, which lost 6 bases and 2 bases, there was a span of 12 bases. The CDR3 DNA is TGTGCCAGCAGGCCCCCGGGACTCACAGATACGCAGTATTTT. Amino acids: CASRPPGLTDTQYF.

This clone has a handful of counts. This sequence joins TRBV7-9 and TRBJ1-5, with TRBD1 matching 9 bases. The CDR3 is 16 amino acids. Germline CDR1 is SEHNR and CDR2 is FQNEAQ (reference sequence). After removal of 4 bases from V and 2 bases from J, the junction contained 6 bases not matched to a gene. CDR3 residues: CASSSQGASGNQPQHF. As DNA, the CDR3 is TGTGCCAGCAGCTCACAGGGGGCGTCGGGCAATCAGCCCCAGCATTTT.

The chain recombines TRBV2 with TRBJ2-2, with a weak D call TRBD1 (6 bases). The CDR3 is made up of 14 amino acids. Germline CDR1 SNHLY, CDR2 FYNNEI. Trimming shortened V by 7 bases and J by 2 bases, and 11 bases separated the two germline ends. The CDR3 spells CASIQTGNTGELFF. CDR3 sequence (DNA): TGTGCCAGCATCCAGACAGGAAACACCGGGGAGCTGTTTTTT.